Here is one T cell receptor (beta chain) with its context. This sample was taken from a study of T cell responses to AZD1222 COVID-19 vaccine. Sequencing used immunoSEQ multiplex PCR; TCRdb keeps in-frame clones, though not all of them. Of more than 150,000 clones detected, approximately 94% appear once; the ten largest clones hold around 1.6%. The CDR3 loop spans 13 amino acids. In germline, CDR1 is LGHDT, CDR2 YNNKEL (reference sequence). V shed 4 bases and J shed 4 bases, with 10 bases lying between them. V gene TRBV3-1 (or the pseudogene TRBV3-2) combines with J gene TRBJ1-1, with D uncertain. The receptor was isolated from an adult who received the AZD1222 COVID-19 vaccine. The sample consisted of peripheral blood, taken 28 days after the second AZD1222 dose. The CDR3 nucleotides read TGTGCCAGCAGCCCCAGCGGGTCCACTGAAGCTTTCTTT. This sequence encodes CASSPSGSTEAFF.